This T cell receptor (beta chain) was sequenced for a study of OX40 agonist ivuxolimab in advanced cancers. About the research overall: With ivuxolimab, an agonistic anti-OX40 (CD134) antibody, patients were treated. Aged roughly 23 to 90 with a mean of about 60 years, they were roughly 83% male.

TCRdb's copy holds only in-frame clones and misses some; the assay was immunoSEQ multiplex PCR. The table records about 42,000 clones, 86% of them present only once. Findings and caveats of the study: Both CD4+ and CD8+ T cell populations in blood had undergone clonal expansion by week 6 at 0.1 to 3.0 mg/kg. Clonal expansion among partial responders at 0.1-3.0 mg/kg ranked near the lowest.

V lost 2 bases and J lost 4, with 11 bases in between. The CDR3 loop spans 14 amino acids. Germline V gene data show CDR1 as MGHRA and CDR2 as YSYEKL. Note on this clone: Antigen: not known.

This receptor was obtained from an adult with an advanced solid tumor such as melanoma, head and neck, liver or kidney cancer. The sample in question was CD4+ or CD8+ T cells sorted from blood, obtained in a trial of the OX40 agonist ivuxolimab. This chain connects TRBV4-1 to TRBJ1-1, with D unresolved. CDR3 nucleotides: TGCGCCAGCAGCCAACGCACGGGCCCCACTGAAGCTTTCTTT. This sequence encodes CASSQRTGPTEAFF.